The clone carrying this T cell receptor (beta chain) was seen more than once but under ten times. Each CDR3 protein gets one entry after TCRdb re-called the RT-PCR reads with MiXCR. The sample records a few hundred thousand distinct CDR3 sequences, 35% to 45% being singletons. The V end lost 5 bases, the J end lost 2 bases, and 15 bases lay between the germline ends. This CDR3 has 15 amino acids. CDR1 and CDR2 from the germline V gene are SEHNR and FQNEAQ (reference sequence). The data originate from a study of patients and donors after allogeneic stem cell transplantation. The sequence derives from a human donor who was either an allogeneic HSCT recipient or a stem cell or donor lymphocyte infusion donor (not recorded which). It is not recorded whose cells these are; they may come from a transplant donor. The sequencing sample was made of blood, either unsorted or a sorted T cell fraction (not recorded which). This rearrangement joins TRBV7-9 to TRBJ2-5; D remains ambiguous. CDR3 region: CASSRRRNLQETQYF. In DNA form, the CDR3 reads TGTGCCAGCAGCCGACGACGGAATTTGCAAGAGACCCAGTACTTC.